This T cell receptor beta chain was identified during a study of neurological immune-mediated disorders. Findings and limits, study-wide: Sharing of CDR3 amino acid sequences among expanded clones across subjects was absent, suggesting private repertoires in all groups. Multiple sclerosis patients had less TCR clonal expansion than even healthy controls, unlike HTLV-1-associated myelopathy.

This clonotype was detected ten times or more. What it binds is not known. The V gene lost 0 bases and the J gene lost 4 bases, with 15 bases spanning the gap. CDR3 length: 15 amino acids. Germline V gene data show CDR1 as DFQATT and CDR2 as SNEGSKA (reference sequence). The unsorted libraries were produced from 2 million PBMCs held at -80 C. One entry per CDR3 protein, called by TCRdb with MiXCR from the 5' RACE reads. In the table there are under 85,000 distinct CDR3 sequences, around 14% of which are singletons. The source material was PBMCs. The TCR comes from a woman aged 45-65 years in good health. The rearrangement links TRBV20-1 to TRBJ1-2; TRBD1 might be the D (5 bases). The CDR3 DNA follows: TGCAGTGCTAGAGATGCTAGGGGCGCAGTCTATGGCTACACCTTC. Residues: CSARDARGAVYGYTF.